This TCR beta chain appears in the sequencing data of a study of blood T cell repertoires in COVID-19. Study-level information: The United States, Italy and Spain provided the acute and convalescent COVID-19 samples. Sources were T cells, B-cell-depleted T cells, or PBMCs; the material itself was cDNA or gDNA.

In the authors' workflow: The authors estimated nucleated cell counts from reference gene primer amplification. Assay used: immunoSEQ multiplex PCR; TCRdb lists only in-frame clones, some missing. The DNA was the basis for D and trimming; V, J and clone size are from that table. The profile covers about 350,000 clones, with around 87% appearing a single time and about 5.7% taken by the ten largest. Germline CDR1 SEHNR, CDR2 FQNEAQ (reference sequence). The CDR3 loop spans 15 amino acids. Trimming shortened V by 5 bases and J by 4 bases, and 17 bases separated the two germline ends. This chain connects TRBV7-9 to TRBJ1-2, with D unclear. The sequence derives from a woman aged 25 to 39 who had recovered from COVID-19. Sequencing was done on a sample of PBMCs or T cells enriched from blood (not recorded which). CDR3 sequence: CASSAKSGEVYGYTF. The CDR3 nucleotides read TGTGCCAGCAGCGCCAAGTCTGGGGAGGTCTATGGCTACACCTTC.